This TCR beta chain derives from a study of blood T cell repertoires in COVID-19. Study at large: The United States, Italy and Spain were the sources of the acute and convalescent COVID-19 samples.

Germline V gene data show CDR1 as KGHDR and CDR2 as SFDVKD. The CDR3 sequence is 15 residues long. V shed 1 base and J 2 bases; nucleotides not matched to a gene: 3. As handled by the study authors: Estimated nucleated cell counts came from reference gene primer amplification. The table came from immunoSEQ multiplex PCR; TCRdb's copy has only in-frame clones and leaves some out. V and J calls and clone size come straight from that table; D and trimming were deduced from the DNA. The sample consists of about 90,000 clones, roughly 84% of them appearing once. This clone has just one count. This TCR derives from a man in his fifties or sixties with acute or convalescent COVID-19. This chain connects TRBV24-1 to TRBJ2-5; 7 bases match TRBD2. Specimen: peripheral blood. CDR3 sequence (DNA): TGTGCCACCAGTGATTTAAGGGAGGGTCAAGAGACCCAGTACTTC. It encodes CATSDLREGQETQYF.